Following are 5 T cell receptor beta chains from one sample sequenced in a study of T cells expressing NK-cell markers. TCRdb reprocessed the 5' RACE reads, with one entry per CDR3 protein and no DNA. The sample table sets out some 340,000 distinct CDR3 sequences. The specimen sequenced was blood T cells: a sorted CD56 or NKG2C T cell subset, CD4+ or CD8+ T cells, or bulk PBMC T cells (not recorded which). These receptors were collected from a man aged 18 to 69 in good health.

The rearrangement uses TRBV29-1 and TRBJ1-2; TCRdb returns TRBD1, unconfirmable since there is no DNA. Germline V lookup: CDR1 SQVTM, CDR2 ANQGSEA. The CDR3 length is 13 residues. The CDR3 loop is CAEGRRANYGYTF.

The chain couples TRBV5-1 to TRBJ2-1; the D call of TRBD1 rests on TCRdb alone, since no DNA is present to check it. Germline CDR1 is SGHRS and CDR2 is YFSETQ. CDR3 length: 13 amino acids. The CDR3: CASSQRQESEQFF.

This chain links TRBV19 with TRBJ2-4; the TCRdb D gene call, TRBD1, has no DNA to confirm it. The germline V gene has CDR1 LNHDA and CDR2 SQIVND (reference sequence). This CDR3 spans 13 amino acids. This CDR3 is CASRKQGGNIQYF.

The chain uses TRBV20-1 and TRBJ1-1; there is no DNA to check the TCRdb D call of TRBD1. This CDR3 has 12 amino acids. CDR1 DFQATT and CDR2 SNEGSKA come from the germline V gene (reference sequence). Here the CDR3 reads CSAPGQLTEAFF.

The chain joins TRBV11-3 to TRBJ1-1; TCRdb reports TRBD1, a call that lacks DNA to check it against. Germline V gene data show CDR1 as SGHNT and CDR2 as YENEEA. CDR3 length: 16 amino acids. The CDR3: CASSMIPGQSYTEAFF. The full variable domain, completed using reference TRBV11-3 and TRBJ1-1, is EAGVVQSPRYKIIEKKQPVAFWCNPISGHNTLYWYLQNLGQGPELLIRYENEEAVDDSQLPKDRFSAERLKGVDSTLKIQPAELGDSAVYLCASSMIPGQSYTEAFFGQGTRLTVV.